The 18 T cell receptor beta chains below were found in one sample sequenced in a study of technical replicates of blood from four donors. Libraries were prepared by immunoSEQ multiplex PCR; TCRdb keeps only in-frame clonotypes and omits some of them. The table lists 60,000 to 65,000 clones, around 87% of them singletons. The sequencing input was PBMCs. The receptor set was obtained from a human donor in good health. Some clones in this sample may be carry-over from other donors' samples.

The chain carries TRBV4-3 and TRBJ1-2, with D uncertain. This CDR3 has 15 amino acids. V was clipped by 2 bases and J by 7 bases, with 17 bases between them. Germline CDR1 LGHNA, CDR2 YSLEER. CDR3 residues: CASSQRRSGSFGYTF. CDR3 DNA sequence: TGCGCCAGCAGCCAACGTAGGTCAGGCTCATTTGGCTACACCTTC.

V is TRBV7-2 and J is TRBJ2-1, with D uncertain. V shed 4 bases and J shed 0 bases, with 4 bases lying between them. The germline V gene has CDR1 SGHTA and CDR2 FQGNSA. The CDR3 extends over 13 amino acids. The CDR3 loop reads CASSSSSYNEQFF. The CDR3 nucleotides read TGTGCCAGCAGCTCTAGCTCCTACAATGAGCAGTTCTTC.

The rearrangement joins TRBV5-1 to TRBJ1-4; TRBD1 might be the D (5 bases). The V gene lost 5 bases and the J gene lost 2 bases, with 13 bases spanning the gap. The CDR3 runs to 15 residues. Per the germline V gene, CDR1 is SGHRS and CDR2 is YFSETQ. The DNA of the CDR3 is TGCGCCAGCAGTGGGGTAGGGGATACTAATGAAAAACTGTTTTTT. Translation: CASSGVGDTNEKLFF.

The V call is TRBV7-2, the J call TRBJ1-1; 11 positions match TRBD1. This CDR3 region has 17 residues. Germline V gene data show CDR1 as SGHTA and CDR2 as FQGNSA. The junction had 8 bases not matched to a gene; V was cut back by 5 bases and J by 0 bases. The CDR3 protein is CASSARWTGGMNTEAFF. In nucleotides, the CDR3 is TGTGCCAGCAGCGCCCGCTGGACAGGGGGCATGAACACTGAAGCTTTCTTT.

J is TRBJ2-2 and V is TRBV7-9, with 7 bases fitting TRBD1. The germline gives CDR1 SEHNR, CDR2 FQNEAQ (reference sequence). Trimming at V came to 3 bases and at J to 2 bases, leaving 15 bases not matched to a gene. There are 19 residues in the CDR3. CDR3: CASSFVLGRQGPNTGELFF. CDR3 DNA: TGTGCCAGCAGCTTCGTTTTAGGGAGACAGGGACCTAACACCGGGGAGCTGTTTTTT.

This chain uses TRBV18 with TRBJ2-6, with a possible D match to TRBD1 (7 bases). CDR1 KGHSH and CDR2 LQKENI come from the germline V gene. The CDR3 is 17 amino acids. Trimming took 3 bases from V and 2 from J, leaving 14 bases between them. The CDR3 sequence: CASSPQGGRTGANVLTF. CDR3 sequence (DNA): TGTGCCAGCTCACCCCAGGGGGGAAGAACTGGGGCCAACGTCCTGACTTTC.

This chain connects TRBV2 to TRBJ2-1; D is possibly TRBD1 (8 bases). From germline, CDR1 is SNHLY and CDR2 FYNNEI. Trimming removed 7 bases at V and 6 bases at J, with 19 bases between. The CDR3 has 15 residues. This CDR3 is CASNVKGGTGNEQFF. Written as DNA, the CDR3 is TGTGCCAGCAACGTTAAGGGGGGGACAGGCAATGAGCAGTTCTTC.

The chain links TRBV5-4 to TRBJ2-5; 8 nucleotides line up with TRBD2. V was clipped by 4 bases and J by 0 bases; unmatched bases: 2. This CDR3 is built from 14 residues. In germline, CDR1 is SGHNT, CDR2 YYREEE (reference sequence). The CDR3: CASSERGYQETQYF. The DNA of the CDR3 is TGTGCCAGCAGCGAGCGGGGGTACCAAGAGACCCAGTACTTC.

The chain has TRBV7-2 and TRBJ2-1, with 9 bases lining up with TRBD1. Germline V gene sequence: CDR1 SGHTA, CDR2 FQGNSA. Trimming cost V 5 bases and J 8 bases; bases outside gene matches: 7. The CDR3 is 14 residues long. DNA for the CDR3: TGTGCCAGCAGCCCGGGACAGGGTCCCCATGAGCAGTTCTTC. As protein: CASSPGQGPHEQFF.

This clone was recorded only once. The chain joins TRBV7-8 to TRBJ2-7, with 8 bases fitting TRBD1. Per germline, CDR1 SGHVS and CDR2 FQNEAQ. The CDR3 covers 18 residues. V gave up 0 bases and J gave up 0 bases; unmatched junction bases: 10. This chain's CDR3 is CASSLATDRASPSYEQYF. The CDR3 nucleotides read TGTGCCAGCAGCTTAGCTACGGACAGGGCCTCTCCCTCCTACGAGCAGTACTTC.

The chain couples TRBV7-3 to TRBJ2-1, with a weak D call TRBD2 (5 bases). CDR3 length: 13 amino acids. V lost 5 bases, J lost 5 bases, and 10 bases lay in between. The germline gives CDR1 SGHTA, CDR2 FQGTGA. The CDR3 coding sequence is TGTGCCAGCAGCAAACTCGGGGACAATGAGCAGTTCTTC. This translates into CASSKLGDNEQFF.

The CDR3: CATSRGSRSGGYTF. DNA of the CDR3: TGTGCCACCAGCAGAGGGTCCCGGTCCGGGGGCTACACCTTC. The chain combines TRBV15 with TRBJ1-2, with D unresolved. Germline loops: CDR1 LNHNV, CDR2 YYDKDF (reference sequence). The CDR3 extends over 14 amino acids. Trimming pared 1 base from V and 8 bases from J, leaving 14 bases between. Combining the CDR3 with reference TRBV15 and TRBJ1-2 gives the whole variable domain DAMVIQNPRYQVTQFGKPVTLSCSQTLNHNVMYWYQQKSSQAPKLLFHYYDKDFNNEADTPDNFQSRRPNTSFCFLDIRSPGLGDTAMYLCATSRGSRSGGYTFGSGTRLTVV.

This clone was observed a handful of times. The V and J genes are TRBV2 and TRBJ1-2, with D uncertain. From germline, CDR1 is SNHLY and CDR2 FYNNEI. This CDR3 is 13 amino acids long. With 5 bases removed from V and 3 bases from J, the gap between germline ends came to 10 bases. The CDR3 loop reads CASSPGGDYGYTF. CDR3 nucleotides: TGTGCCAGCAGTCCGGGAGGAGACTATGGCTACACCTTC. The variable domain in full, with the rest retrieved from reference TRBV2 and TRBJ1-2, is EPEVTQTPSHQVTQMGQEVILRCVPISNHLYFYWYRQILGQKVEFLVSFYNNEISEKSEIFDDQFSVERPDGSNFTLKIRSTKLEDSAMYFCASSPGGDYGYTFGSGTRLTVV.

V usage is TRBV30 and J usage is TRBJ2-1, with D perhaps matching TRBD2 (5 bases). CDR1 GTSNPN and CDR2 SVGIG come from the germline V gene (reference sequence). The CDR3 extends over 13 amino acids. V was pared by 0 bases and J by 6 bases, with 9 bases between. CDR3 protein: CAWSVRLANEQFF. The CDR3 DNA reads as TGTGCCTGGAGTGTACGGCTAGCCAATGAGCAGTTCTTC.

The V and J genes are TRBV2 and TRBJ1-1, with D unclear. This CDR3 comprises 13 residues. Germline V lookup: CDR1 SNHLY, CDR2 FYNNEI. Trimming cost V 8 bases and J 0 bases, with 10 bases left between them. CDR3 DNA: TGTGCCAGCTTAGCAGAAATGAACACTGAAGCTTTCTTT. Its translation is CASLAEMNTEAFF.

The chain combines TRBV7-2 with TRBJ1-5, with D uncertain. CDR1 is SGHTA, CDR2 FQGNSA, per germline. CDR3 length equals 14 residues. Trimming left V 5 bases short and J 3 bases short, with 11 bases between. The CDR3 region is CASSEVGLNQPQHF. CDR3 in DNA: TGTGCCAGCAGCGAAGTTGGACTCAATCAGCCCCAGCATTTT.

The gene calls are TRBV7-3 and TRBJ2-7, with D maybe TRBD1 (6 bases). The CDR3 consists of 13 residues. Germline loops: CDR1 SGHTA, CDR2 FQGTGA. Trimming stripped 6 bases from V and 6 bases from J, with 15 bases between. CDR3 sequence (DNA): TGTGCCAGCAGAAGGGGCCAGGGGTTCGAGCAGTACTTC. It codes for CASRRGQGFEQYF.

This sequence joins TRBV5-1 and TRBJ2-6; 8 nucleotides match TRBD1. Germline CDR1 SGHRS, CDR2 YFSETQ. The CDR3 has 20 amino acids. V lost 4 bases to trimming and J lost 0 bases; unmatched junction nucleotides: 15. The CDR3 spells CASSKNTQGATYSGANVLTF. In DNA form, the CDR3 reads TGCGCCAGCAGCAAGAATACCCAGGGGGCGACTTACTCTGGGGCCAACGTCCTGACTTTC.